This T cell receptor beta chain is drawn from a study of T cell repertoires in cytomegalovirus infection. The overall study: It was the public TCR beta signatures that indicated both CMV infection and matching HLA type.

This clonotype appeared a few times. Its target is not known. MiXCR, applied by TCRdb to the reads, yields one record per CDR3 protein. The profile shows some 180,000 distinct CDR3 sequences, 17% of them singletons. Study-wide results and caveats: Dominating the ex vivo response were HLA-C-restricted CMV-specific TCR beta clonotypes. Individuals carrying CMV plus the relevant HLA were identified by cumulative frequency of public TCR beta families.

Trimming cost V 3 bases and J 0 bases, with 8 bases left between them. The CDR3 has 14 amino acids. The sequence was obtained from a human donor in good health (CMV status not recorded). Some clones in this sample may be carry-over from other donors' samples. Source material: CD8+ T cells from PBMCs. V is TRBV12-3 or TRBV12-4 and J is TRBJ1-2; D unclear. CDR3 sequence reads: CASSFGQSNYGYTF. CDR3 DNA: TGTGCCAGCAGTTTTGGGCAGTCTAACTATGGCTACACCTTC.